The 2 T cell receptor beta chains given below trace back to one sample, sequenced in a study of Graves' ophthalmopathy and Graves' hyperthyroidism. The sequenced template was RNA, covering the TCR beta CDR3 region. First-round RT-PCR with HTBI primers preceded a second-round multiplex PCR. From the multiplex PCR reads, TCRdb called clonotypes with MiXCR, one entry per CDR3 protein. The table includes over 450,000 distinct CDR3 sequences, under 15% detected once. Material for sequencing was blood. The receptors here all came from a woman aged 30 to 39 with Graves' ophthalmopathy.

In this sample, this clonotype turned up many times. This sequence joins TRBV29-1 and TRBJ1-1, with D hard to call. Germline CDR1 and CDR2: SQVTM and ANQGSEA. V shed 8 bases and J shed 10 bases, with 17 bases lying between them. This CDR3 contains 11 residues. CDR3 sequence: CSPARAGVAFF. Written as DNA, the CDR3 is TGCAGCCCCGCTAGGGCAGGAGTAGCTTTCTTT.

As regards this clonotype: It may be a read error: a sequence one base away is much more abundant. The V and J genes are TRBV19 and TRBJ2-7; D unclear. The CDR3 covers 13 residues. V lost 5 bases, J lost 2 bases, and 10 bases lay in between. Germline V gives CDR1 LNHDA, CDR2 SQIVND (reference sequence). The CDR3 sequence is CASSPRPAYEQYF. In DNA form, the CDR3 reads TGTGCCAGTAGTCCCCGCCCAGCCTACGAGCAGTACTTC.